This T cell receptor beta chain stems from a study of human T cells and chemical hapten exposure. In the study overall: The study lasted roughly 26 weeks, and patients were dosed weekly with diphenylcyclopropenone on the scalp throughout.

The time point here: patch test 2, 6 weeks after DPC sensitization. Treatment defined: therapeutic diphenylcyclopropenone sensitization with weekly scalp DPC. The drawing of blood occurred before each patch test was applied. TCRdb re-called the RACE reads through MiXCR, storing one row per CDR3 protein. The table shows around 50,000 distinct CDR3 sequences, with 9.5% to 10% occurring only once. CDR3 length: 14 amino acids. V shed 5 bases, J shed 2 bases, and the junction held 3 bases outside the gene matches. From germline, CDR1 is SEHNR and CDR2 FQNEAQ (reference sequence). This clonotype showed up many times.

The chain employs TRBV7-9 and TRBJ1-5, with 7 bases matching TRBD1. This TCR came from a woman aged 50 to 65 with alopecia areata. Some clones in this sample may be carry-over from other donors' samples. Sequencing used whole blood, obtained in connection with sensitization to the hapten diphenylcyclopropenone (DPC). The DNA of the CDR3 is TGTGCCAGCAGCCCTGGACAGGGCAATCAGCCCCAGCATTTT. It is translated as CASSPGQGNQPQHF.